The 3 T cell receptor beta chains in this list originate from one sample, sequenced in a study of blood T cell repertoires in COVID-19. Libraries were prepared by immunoSEQ multiplex PCR; TCRdb keeps only in-frame clonotypes and omits some of them. Counted here are 150,000 to 200,000 clones, roughly four fifths occurring once; the ten biggest clones make up over 5%. Sequenced input: peripheral blood. These receptors were obtained from a woman in her twenties or thirties with acute or convalescent COVID-19.

This sequence joins TRBV30 and TRBJ1-4; TRBD1 might be the D (6 bases). The CDR3 loop spans 15 amino acids. The germline gives CDR1 GTSNPN, CDR2 SVGIG (reference sequence). V shed 5 bases and J shed 8 bases, with 21 bases lying between them. The CDR3 sequence is CAWRRGGREGEKLFF. In DNA form, the CDR3 reads TGTGCCTGGCGGCGGGGGGGCAGGGAAGGGGAAAAACTGTTTTTT.

This clone has a handful of counts. The genes are TRBV29-1 and TRBJ2-1, with TRBD2 identical over 7 bases. The CDR3 covers 14 residues. V was clipped by 6 bases and J by 0 bases; unmatched bases: 5. Germline CDR1 reads SQVTM; CDR2 reads ANQGSEA. CDR3 nucleotides: TGCAGCGTGCAAGCGGGGTCCTCCTACAATGAGCAGTTCTTC. Its protein is CSVQAGSSYNEQFF.

The J gene is TRBJ2-7, the V gene TRBV6-2 or TRBV6-3, with 7 bases fitting TRBD2. The CDR3 is 17 residues long. Unmatched junction bases numbered 10, after V lost 2 bases and J lost 0 bases. From germline, CDR1 is MNHEY and CDR2 SVGEGT. The CDR3 sequence: CASSYHSRGTISYEQYF. In DNA, the CDR3 is TGTGCCAGCAGTTACCACTCACGGGGGACTATCTCCTACGAGCAGTACTTC.